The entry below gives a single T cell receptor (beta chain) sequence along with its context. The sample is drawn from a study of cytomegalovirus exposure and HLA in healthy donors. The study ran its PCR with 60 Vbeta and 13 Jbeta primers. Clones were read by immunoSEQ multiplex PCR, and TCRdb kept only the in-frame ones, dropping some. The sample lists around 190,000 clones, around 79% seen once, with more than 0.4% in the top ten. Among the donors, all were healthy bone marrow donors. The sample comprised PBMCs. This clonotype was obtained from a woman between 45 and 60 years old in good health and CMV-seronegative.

This CDR3 is CASSLGTAQTGELFF. The CDR3 bases are TGCGCCAGCAGCCTTGGGACAGCCCAGACCGGGGAGCTGTTTTTT. The V and J genes are TRBV10-1 and TRBJ2-2; 7 nucleotides agree with TRBD1. The ends lost 6 bases at V and 5 bases at J; junction bases unmatched: 9. The CDR3 spans 15 residues. The germline V gene has CDR1 WNHNN and CDR2 SYGVQD (reference sequence).